This TCR beta chain emerged from a study of blood T cell repertoires in COVID-19. Study context: The analysed material was cDNA or gDNA that came from T cells, B-cell-depleted T cells, or PBMCs.

The CDR3 spans 15 residues. Germline CDR1 reads SGHRS; CDR2 reads YFSETQ. V lost 7 bases to trimming and J lost 4 bases; unmatched junction nucleotides: 11. Generated by immunoSEQ multiplex PCR, the TCRdb table keeps only in-frame clones and is missing some. The sample carries more than 70,000 clones, roughly nine tenths recorded once. Specimen: peripheral blood. The TCR was taken from a man aged 50 or older with acute or convalescent COVID-19. J is TRBJ2-3 and V is TRBV5-1; 8 nucleotides match TRBD1. Here the CDR3 DNA reads TGCGCCAGCCGCCTTAGTGGACAGGGATCAGATACGCAGTATTTT. This codes for CASRLSGQGSDTQYF.